This TCR beta chain was recorded in a study of blood T cell repertoires in COVID-19. Study in general: The samples span acute and convalescent COVID-19 from the United States, Italy and Spain. PBMCs, B-cell-depleted T cells, or T cells were the source of the cDNA or gDNA that made up the material.

Authors' processing steps: Amplification of reference gene primers provided the estimated nucleated cell counts. Repertoires were generated with immunoSEQ multiplex PCR, while TCRdb's copy carries only in-frame clones and drops some. The DNA was the basis for D and trimming; V, J and clone size are from that table. The data show 150,000 or so clones, roughly 90% seen once. The V end was cut by 4 bases, the J end by 4 bases, with 13 bases between. This CDR3 is built from 14 residues. Per germline, CDR1 MNHEY and CDR2 SMNVEV (reference sequence). The chain employs TRBV27 and TRBJ1-2; D is possibly TRBD1 (5 bases). Sequencing input: peripheral blood. The sequence derives from a man between 60 and 70 years old with active or convalescent COVID-19. This chain's CDR3 is CASSSTVLSYGYTF. In DNA form, the CDR3 reads TGTGCCAGCAGTTCGACAGTTTTGAGCTATGGCTACACCTTC.